The 20 T cell receptor beta chains below were found in one sample sequenced in a study of beta chain features in type 1 diabetes. Study outcomes and limitations: When Type 1 diabetes patients were examined, their TCRB CDR3s proved moderately but significantly shorter in all four CD4+ subsets.

Every isolated RNA sample was fully reverse transcribed, so sequencing captured expressed TCRB transcripts. Libraries were prepared by immunoSEQ multiplex PCR; TCRdb keeps only in-frame clonotypes and omits some of them. This table has 100,000 to 150,000 clones, around a sixth appearing once. Their antigens are not known. The sample comprised central memory CD4+ T cells from blood. These receptors were taken from a man in his late teens or twenties with type 1 diabetes.

This clone was seen a few times. The chain uses TRBV25-1 and TRBJ2-1; TRBD2 aligns across 9 bases. The CDR3 is made up of 16 amino acids. Germline CDR1 and CDR2: MGHDK and SYGVNS. V was pared by 2 bases and J by 6 bases, with 8 bases of the junction left unmatched. CDR3 sequence: CASSEPEASGTNEQFF. CDR3 nucleotides: TGTGCCAGCAGTGAACCGGAGGCTAGCGGGACCAATGAGCAGTTCTTC.

The rearrangement joins TRBV11-2 to TRBJ1-3; no firm D call. The CDR3 runs to 12 residues. Trimming shortened V by 2 bases and J by 6 bases, and 5 bases separated the two germline ends. CDR1 is SGHAT and CDR2 is FQNNGV in the germline V gene. The CDR3 protein is CASSLSANTIYF. The CDR3 DNA sequence: TGTGCCAGCAGCTTATCAGCAAACACCATATATTTT.

This clone appeared many times. The chain links TRBV29-1 to TRBJ1-1; 7 bases match TRBD1. The trim removed 7 bases at V and 1 base at J, leaving 6 bases unmatched. This CDR3 is 13 amino acids long. Germline V gene sequence: CDR1 SQVTM, CDR2 ANQGSEA. CDR3 in amino acids: CSAAGGTNTEAFF. CDR3 nucleotides: TGCAGCGCAGCAGGGGGGACGAACACTGAAGCTTTCTTT. Combining the CDR3 with reference TRBV29-1 and TRBJ1-1 gives the whole variable domain SAVISQKPSRDICQRGTSLTIQCQVDSQVTMMFWYRQQPGQSLTLIATANQGSEATYESGFVIDKFPISRPNLTFSTLTVSNMSPEDSSIYLCSAAGGTNTEAFFGQGTRLTVV.

This clone has just a few counts. The rearrangement uses TRBV7-9 and TRBJ2-1, with TRBD2 matching 7 bases. V lost 11 bases to trimming and J lost 13 bases; unmatched junction nucleotides: 8. The germline CDR1 and CDR2 sequences are SEHNR and FQNEAQ (reference sequence). This CDR3 has 10 residues. The DNA for the CDR3 is TGTGCCGTACCTGAGCGGGGTCAGTTCTTC. This translates into CAVPERGQFF.

The gene calls are TRBV30 and TRBJ1-4; 9 bases fit TRBD1. CDR1 and CDR2 (germline): GTSNPN, SVGIG (reference sequence). The CDR3 totals 15 residues. With 5 bases clipped from V and 4 bases from J, the junction kept 8 bases outside the gene matches. The CDR3 nucleotides are TGTGCCTGGTATGATCCGGACAGGGGTAATGAAAAACTGTTTTTT. Its translation: CAWYDPDRGNEKLFF.

V and J are TRBV7-2 and TRBJ2-5, with 8 bases identical to TRBD2. The CDR3 is 14 amino acids. V shed 5 bases, J shed 3 bases, and the junction held 5 bases outside the gene matches. Germline loops: CDR1 SGHTA, CDR2 FQGNSA. The CDR3 DNA follows: TGTGCCAGCAGCATTAGCGGGACCAAAGAGACCCAGTACTTC. This sequence encodes CASSISGTKETQYF.

The rearrangement joins TRBV11-2 to TRBJ2-5; 9 positions match TRBD2. The ends lost 2 bases at V and 4 bases at J; junction bases unmatched: 5. CDR3 size: 15 residues. The germline V gene encodes CDR1 SGHAT and CDR2 FQNNGV. In DNA form, the CDR3 reads TGTGCCAGCAGCTTACAGGAACTAGCGGGAGAGACCCAGTACTTC. This gives the protein CASSLQELAGETQYF. The variable domain in full, with the rest retrieved from reference TRBV11-2 and TRBJ2-5, is EAGVAQSPRYKIIEKRQSVAFWCNPISGHATLYWYQQILGQGPKLLIQFQNNGVVDDSQLPKDRFSAERLKGVDSTLKIQPAKLEDSAVYLCASSLQELAGETQYFGPGTRLLVL.

This clone was found a few times. This chain uses TRBV18 with TRBJ2-2; 12 nucleotides align to TRBD2. Trimming cost V 0 bases and J 4 bases; bases outside gene matches: 0. Germline V lookup: CDR1 KGHSH, CDR2 LQKENI. CDR3 length: 16 residues. In DNA form, the CDR3 reads TGTGCCAGCTCACCACCGGGACTAGCGGGCACCGGGGAGCTGTTTTTT. This sequence encodes CASSPPGLAGTGELFF.

This clone showed up just a few times. This rearrangement joins TRBV6-5 to TRBJ2-2; perhaps D is TRBD1 or TRBD2 (5 bases each). This CDR3 has 15 residues. Between the trimmed V and J ends, which lost 3 bases and 4 bases, there was a span of 12 bases. CDR1 and CDR2 (germline): MNHEY, SVGAGI. The CDR3 here is CASSYKGRGTGELFF. The CDR3 DNA is TGTGCCAGCAGTTATAAGGGACGAGGCACCGGGGAGCTGTTTTTT.

This sequence joins TRBV9 and TRBJ2-7; 11 bases match TRBD1. J gave up 3 bases and V 4 bases, and 6 bases lay outside the gene matches. The CDR3 extends over 15 amino acids. The germline V gene encodes CDR1 SGDLS and CDR2 YYNGEE. The CDR3 spells CASSPGQGVHYEQYF. The CDR3 DNA is TGTGCCAGCAGCCCGGGACAGGGGGTCCACTACGAGCAGTACTTC.

This clone has a handful of counts. The chain couples TRBV30 to TRBJ2-6; TRBD1 is a possible D gene (5 bases). V was cut by 8 bases and J by 0 bases, with 11 bases left in between. Germline assignment: CDR1 GTSNPN and CDR2 SVGIG (reference sequence). The CDR3 length is 14 residues. CDR3 bases: TGTGCCCACAGACAGAGCTCTGGGGCCAACGTCCTGACTTTC. The encoded protein is CAHRQSSGANVLTF.

This rearrangement joins TRBV20-1 to TRBJ1-5, with D hard to call. Germline V gives CDR1 DFQATT, CDR2 SNEGSKA (reference sequence). Trimming removed 0 bases at V and 6 bases at J, with 0 bases between. The CDR3 has 10 residues. In DNA, the CDR3 is TGCAGTGCTAGAGATCAGCCCCAGCATTTT. It codes for CSARDQPQHF.

This chain joins TRBV30 and TRBJ1-4; 9 nucleotides agree with TRBD1. The J segment lost 8 bases and the V segment lost 2 bases, leaving 6 bases of the junction unmatched. The length of the CDR3 is 14 residues. Looked up from germline, CDR1 is GTSNPN and CDR2 is SVGIG (reference sequence). This CDR3 is CAWSKGQGWEKLFF. The DNA for the CDR3 is TGTGCCTGGAGTAAGGGACAGGGATGGGAAAAACTGTTTTTT.

The table lists this clone with many counts. The V and J genes are TRBV11-2 and TRBJ1-5; 9 positions agree with TRBD1. CDR1 and CDR2 from the germline V gene are SGHAT and FQNNGV. V trimming: 5 bases; J trimming: 6 bases; junction bases outside the gene matches: 5. The CDR3 is made up of 14 amino acids. CDR3 bases: TGTGCCAGCAGCGGCACAGGGGGCCTTCAGCCCCAGCATTTT. Protein sequence: CASSGTGGLQPQHF.

This clone was detected only a few times. Other nucleotide sequences from this sample produce the same CDR3. The gene calls are TRBV4-2 and TRBJ2-7, with 12 bases identical to TRBD2. CDR1 and CDR2 from the germline V gene are LGHNA and YNFKEQ. Trimming removed 3 bases from V and 0 bases from J; junction bases left unmatched: 0. CDR3 length: 15 residues. The CDR3, as DNA: TGTGCCAGCAGCCAGGGACTAGCGGGCTCCTACGAGCAGTACTTC. Translation: CASSQGLAGSYEQYF.

This clone was counted between two and nine times. The J gene is TRBJ2-5, the V gene TRBV6-5, with no clear D. CDR3 size: 14 residues. Between the trimmed V and J ends, which lost 5 bases and 6 bases, there was a span of 16 bases. In germline, CDR1 is MNHEY, CDR2 SVGAGI. The CDR3 region has the DNA TGTGCCAGCAGTCCCGGGCCCTTAGGGAAGACCCAGTACTTC. This gives the protein CASSPGPLGKTQYF.

The rearrangement links TRBV30 to TRBJ1-1; D might be TRBD1 (5 bases). The CDR3 extends over 12 amino acids. V was trimmed by 7 bases and J by 4 bases, leaving 13 bases between them. Germline-derived CDR1 and CDR2 are GTSNPN and SVGIG (reference sequence). DNA for the CDR3: TGTGCCTACAAGTTTGGGGGCACTGAAGCTTTCTTT. It specifies CAYKFGGTEAFF.

Ten or more counts support this clone. The chain links TRBV9 to TRBJ1-2, with D uncertain. Germline CDR1 SGDLS, CDR2 YYNGEE. The ends were cut back, 6 bases at V and 4 bases at J, with 19 bases in the middle. CDR3 length equals 15 residues. This CDR3 reads CASTLGGDYSYGYTF. The CDR3 DNA sequence: TGTGCCAGCACCCTTGGAGGTGACTACTCCTATGGCTACACCTTC. Variable domain in full (rest from reference TRBV9 and TRBJ1-2): DSGVTQTPKHLITATGQRVTLRCSPRSGDLSVYWYQQSLDQGLQFLIQYYNGEERAKGNILERFSAQQFPDLHSELNLSSLELGDSALYFCASTLGGDYSYGYTFGSGTRLTVV.

This clone was counted ten times or more. The chain has TRBV28 and TRBJ2-7; tentative D call: TRBD2 (6 bases). Trimming removed 7 bases at V and 2 bases at J, with 18 bases between. The germline gives CDR1 MDHEN, CDR2 SYDVKM. The CDR3 length is 15 residues. The CDR3 loop is CASTPSGGATYEQYF. For the CDR3, the DNA is TGTGCCAGCACTCCTTCAGGAGGGGCCACCTACGAGCAGTACTTC. Complete variable domain (other parts from reference TRBV28 and TRBJ2-7): DVKVTQSSRYLVKRTGEKVFLECVQDMDHENMFWYRQDPGLGLRLIYFSYDVKMKEKGDIPEGYSVSREKKERFSLILESASTNQTSMYLCASTPSGGATYEQYFGPGTRLTVT.

This clone was found a few times. The genes are TRBV5-1 and TRBJ1-2; perhaps TRBD1 as D (5 bases). Germline CDR1 and CDR2: SGHRS and YFSETQ. V dropped 0 bases and J dropped 6 bases, with 12 bases sitting between them. The CDR3 extends over 14 amino acids. The CDR3 reads CASSLASQGDGYTF. Written as DNA, the CDR3 is TGCGCCAGCAGCTTGGCCAGTCAGGGAGATGGCTACACCTTC. The variable domain in full, completed from reference TRBV5-1 and TRBJ1-2, reads KAGVTQTPRYLIKTRGQQVTLSCSPISGHRSVSWYQQTPGQGLQFLFEYFSETQRNKGNFPGRFSGRQFSNSRSEMNVSTLELGDSALYLCASSLASQGDGYTFGSGTRLTVV.